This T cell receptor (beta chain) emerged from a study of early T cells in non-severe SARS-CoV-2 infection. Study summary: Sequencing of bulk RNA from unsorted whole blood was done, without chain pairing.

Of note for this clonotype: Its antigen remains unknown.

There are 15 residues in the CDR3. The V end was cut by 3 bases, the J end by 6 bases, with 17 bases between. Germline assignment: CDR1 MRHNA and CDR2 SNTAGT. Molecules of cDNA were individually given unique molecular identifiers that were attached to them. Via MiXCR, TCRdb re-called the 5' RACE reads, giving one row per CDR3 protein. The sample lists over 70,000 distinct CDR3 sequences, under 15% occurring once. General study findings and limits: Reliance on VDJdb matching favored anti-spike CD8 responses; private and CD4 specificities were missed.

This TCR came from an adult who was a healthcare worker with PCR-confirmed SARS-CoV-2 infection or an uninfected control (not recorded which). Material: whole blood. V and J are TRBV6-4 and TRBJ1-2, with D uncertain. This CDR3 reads CASSESQRLLDGYTF. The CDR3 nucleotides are TGTGCCAGCAGTGAGTCCCAGCGTCTCCTTGATGGCTACACCTTC.